These 9 T cell receptor beta chains were sequenced from one sample in a study of T cell responses to AZD1222 COVID-19 vaccine. Repertoires were generated with immunoSEQ multiplex PCR, while TCRdb's copy carries only in-frame clones and drops some. The sample lists 140,000 to 150,000 clones; 85% to 95% were seen once. The sequencing here drew on peripheral blood, taken on day 0 of MenACWY control vaccination. The receptor source for this set is an adult in good health.

The V and J genes are TRBV6-1 and TRBJ2-5, with 10 bases matching TRBD2. This CDR3 is 15 amino acids long. J gave up 2 bases and V 0 bases, and 0 bases lay outside the gene matches. Germline CDR1 MNHNS, CDR2 SASEGT. Written as DNA, the CDR3 is TGTGCCAGCAGTGAAGCTAGCGGGGGGCAAGAGACCCAGTACTTC. Its protein product is CASSEASGGQETQYF.

V gene TRBV28 combines with J gene TRBJ1-3; the match to TRBD1 covers 9 bases. With 6 bases clipped from V and 3 bases from J, the junction kept 6 bases outside the gene matches. The CDR3 sequence is 15 residues long. Germline CDR1 is MDHEN and CDR2 is SYDVKM. As DNA, the CDR3 is TGTGCCAGCAGCCGCCGGGACAGGGTTGGAAACACCATATATTTT. Translating it yields CASSRRDRVGNTIYF.

V gene TRBV9 combines with J gene TRBJ2-2; no clear D. The V end was cut by 3 bases, the J end by 2 bases, with 8 bases between. This CDR3 is built from 14 residues. CDR1 and CDR2 (germline): SGDLS, YYNGEE. The CDR3 loop is CASSGILNTGELFF. The CDR3 region has the DNA TGTGCCAGCAGCGGGATACTTAACACCGGGGAGCTGTTTTTT. The variable domain in full, with the rest retrieved from reference TRBV9 and TRBJ2-2, is DSGVTQTPKHLITATGQRVTLRCSPRSGDLSVYWYQQSLDQGLQFLIQYYNGEERAKGNILERFSAQQFPDLHSELNLSSLELGDSALYFCASSGILNTGELFFGEGSRLTVL.

This chain links TRBV6-5 with TRBJ1-5; perhaps TRBD1 as D (5 bases). The CDR3 runs to 15 residues. V was shortened by 8 bases and J by 7 bases, with 21 bases between the two germline ends. Germline CDR1 MNHEY, CDR2 SVGAGI. The CDR3 loop is CASSSVVAGSQPQHF. DNA of the CDR3: TGTGCCAGCTCTTCGGTTGTGGCAGGGAGCCAGCCCCAGCATTTT.

This CDR3 reads CASSRIRRGQGTNGELFF. CDR3 in DNA: TGTGCCAGTAGCCGGATCCGAAGAGGACAGGGAACCAACGGGGAGCTGTTTTTT. J is TRBJ2-2 and V is TRBV19, with 8 bases matching TRBD1. Germline V gives CDR1 LNHDA, CDR2 SQIVND (reference sequence). V trimming: 6 bases; J trimming: 7 bases; junction bases outside the gene matches: 19. This CDR3 contains 18 residues.

The chain couples TRBV6-5 to TRBJ1-3; perhaps TRBD1 as D (6 bases). Looked up from germline, CDR1 is MNHEY and CDR2 is SVGAGI. The CDR3 covers 14 residues. Between the trimmed V and J ends, which lost 4 bases and 3 bases, there was a span of 10 bases. The CDR3 bases are TGTGCCAGCAGTTCCACAGGGTATGGAAACACCATATATTTT. Protein product: CASSSTGYGNTIYF.

V and J are TRBV5-5 and TRBJ1-4; TRBD1 aligns across 8 bases. CDR3 length: 11 residues. The V gene's germline CDR1 is SGHKS and CDR2 YYEKEE (reference sequence). V lost 5 bases and J lost 14; bases outside the gene matches: 5. This chain's CDR3 is CASRSDRDLFF. For the CDR3, the DNA is TGTGCCAGCAGGTCGGACAGGGACCTGTTTTTT.

V and J are TRBV7-2 and TRBJ2-1; perhaps TRBD1 as D (5 bases). CDR1 is SGHTA, CDR2 FQGNSA, per germline. The ends were cut back, 4 bases at V and 1 base at J, with 17 bases in the middle. The CDR3 sequence is 17 residues long. CDR3 DNA: TGTGCCAGCAGCTCCAGACTCCAGGGTTGGTCCTACAATGAGCAGTTCTTC. As protein: CASSSRLQGWSYNEQFF.

In regard to this clone: This CDR3 is also generated by other DNA sequences in the sample. This sequence joins TRBV11-2 and TRBJ2-3, with unresolved D. Per germline, CDR1 SGHAT and CDR2 FQNNGV. Trimming shortened V by 1 base and J by 4 bases, and 6 bases separated the two germline ends. CDR3 size: 13 residues. The CDR3 here is CASSLGGADTQYF. Here the CDR3 DNA reads TGTGCCAGCAGCTTAGGTGGCGCAGATACGCAGTATTTT.